The 21 T cell receptor beta chains below were found in one sample sequenced in a study of OX40 agonist ivuxolimab in advanced cancers. The method was immunoSEQ multiplex PCR; TCRdb's version includes in-frame clones alone and lacks a portion of them. The sample contains some 86,000 clones, roughly 89% of which appear only once. The source material was CD4+ or CD8+ T cells sorted from blood, sampled in a trial of the OX40 agonist ivuxolimab. These receptors originate from an adult with an advanced solid tumor such as melanoma, head and neck, liver or kidney cancer.

The J gene is TRBJ1-2, the V gene TRBV4-3; D might be TRBD1 (6 bases). CDR1 and CDR2 (germline): LGHNA, YSLEER. This CDR3 has 15 amino acids. V was shortened by 1 base and J by 6 bases, with 15 bases between the two germline ends. The CDR3 loop is CASSQGVTGRDGYTF. CDR3 DNA sequence: TGCGCCAGCAGCCAAGGAGTAACAGGGAGAGATGGCTACACCTTC.

The chain employs TRBV18 and TRBJ1-1; a possible D gene is TRBD1 (5 bases). Per germline, CDR1 KGHSH and CDR2 LQKENI. V was shortened by 4 bases and J by 5 bases, with 23 bases between the two germline ends. The CDR3 consists of 17 residues. The CDR3 spells CASSLFYEGTEGTEAFF. The CDR3 DNA follows: TGTGCCAGCTCACTCTTCTACGAAGGGACGGAAGGGACTGAAGCTTTCTTT.

V gene TRBV19 combines with J gene TRBJ2-2; 9 bases line up with TRBD2. The V gene end was trimmed by 4 bases and the J gene end by 4 bases; junction bases not matched to a gene: 4. This CDR3 region has 15 residues. In germline, CDR1 is LNHDA, CDR2 SQIVND (reference sequence). The CDR3 is CASSTRLAVTGELFF. CDR3 nucleotides: TGTGCCAGTAGTACGCGACTAGCGGTCACCGGGGAGCTGTTTTTT. Drawing the rest from reference TRBV19 and TRBJ2-2, the complete variable domain is DGGITQSPKYLFRKEGQNVTLSCEQNLNHDAMYWYRQDPGQGLRLIYYSQIVNDFQKGDIAEGYSVSREKKESFPLTVTSAQKNPTAFYLCASSTRLAVTGELFFGEGSRLTVL.

The gene calls are TRBV2 and TRBJ2-5; D unresolved. Per the germline V gene, CDR1 is SNHLY and CDR2 is FYNNEI. CDR3 length: 12 amino acids. V was shortened by 6 bases and J by 0 bases, with 5 bases between the two germline ends. The DNA of the CDR3 is TGTGCCAGCAGACCTGACCAAGAGACCCAGTACTTC. Protein product: CASRPDQETQYF.

The chain joins TRBV7-9 to TRBJ1-4; D gene uncertain. Germline CDR1 is SEHNR and CDR2 is FQNEAQ (reference sequence). V shed 5 bases and J shed 0 bases, with 10 bases lying between them. The CDR3 spans 15 residues. The DNA of the CDR3 is TGTGCCAGCAGCCCGGACGGTGCAACTAATGAAAAACTGTTTTTT. It specifies CASSPDGATNEKLFF. The whole variable domain, filled in from reference TRBV7-9 and TRBJ1-4, reads DTGVSQNPRHKITKRGQNVTFRCDPISEHNRLYWYRQTLGQGPEFLTYFQNEAQLEKSRLLSDRFSAERPKGSFSTLEIQRTEQGDSAMYLCASSPDGATNEKLFFGSGTQLSVL.

As regards this clone: The sample contains more than one DNA sequence encoding this CDR3. The rearrangement joins TRBV7-2 to TRBJ2-1, with TRBD1 as a possible D gene (6 bases). V was shortened by 3 bases and J by 10 bases, with 16 bases between the two germline ends. CDR1 is SGHTA, CDR2 FQGNSA, per germline. The CDR3 is made up of 14 amino acids. The chain's CDR3 is CASSLGPAGDEQFF. In nucleotides, the CDR3 is TGTGCCAGCAGCTTGGGACCAGCAGGGGACGAGCAGTTCTTC.

This chain links TRBV11-2 with TRBJ2-7, with a weak D call TRBD1 (6 bases). Germline lookup yields CDR1 SGHAT and CDR2 FQNNGV. Deletions cut 5 bases from V and 3 bases from J, with 14 bases between. This CDR3 is built from 14 residues. The CDR3 protein is CASSIAGTIYEQYF. The CDR3 DNA sequence: TGTGCCAGCAGCATTGCCGGGACAATCTACGAGCAGTACTTC.

V is TRBV18 and J is TRBJ2-7, with a tentative D call TRBD1 (5 bases). Trimming left V 2 bases short and J 5 bases short, with 13 bases between. Per the germline V gene, CDR1 is KGHSH and CDR2 is LQKENI. This CDR3 contains 14 residues. CDR3 protein: CASSPGQGVHEQYF. The CDR3 DNA sequence: TGTGCCAGCTCACCAGGCCAGGGCGTCCACGAGCAGTACTTC.

This clone rates as medium-sized. Lacking the conserved final phenylalanine or tryptophan, this CDR3 likely reflects a read error. No DNA is shown, since the ends of the CDR3 on it are uncertain; the CDR3 is the one TCRdb lists. The chain is built from TRBV30 and TRBJ1-5. Germline CDR1 reads GTSNPN; CDR2 reads SVGIG (reference sequence). 11 amino acids form the CDR3, both terminal residues included. The CDR3 protein is CAWSPPPDEYG.

V usage is TRBV30 and J usage is TRBJ2-2; TRBD2 is a possible D gene (6 bases). The length of the CDR3 is 15 residues. The germline V gene encodes CDR1 GTSNPN and CDR2 SVGIG (reference sequence). V was clipped by 7 bases and J by 0 bases, with 15 bases between them. The CDR3 nucleotides are TGTGCCTCCCTTGGGGGGATTACGAACACCGGGGAGCTGTTTTTT. This encodes CASLGGITNTGELFF. Combining the CDR3 with reference TRBV30 and TRBJ2-2 gives the whole variable domain SQTIHQWPATLVQPVGSPLSLECTVEGTSNPNLYWYRQAAGRGLQLLFYSVGIGQISSEVPQNLSASRPQDRQFILSSKKLLLSDSGFYLCASLGGITNTGELFFGEGSRLTVL.

The chain uses TRBV18 and TRBJ1-3; no clear D gene. Per germline, CDR1 KGHSH and CDR2 LQKENI. The CDR3 sequence is 16 residues long. The V end was cut by 3 bases, the J end by 0 bases, with 12 bases between. The CDR3 loop is CASSPETEISGNTIYF. CDR3 DNA: TGTGCCAGCTCACCGGAAACAGAGATCTCTGGAAACACCATATATTTT.

The chain links TRBV14 to TRBJ1-2; D is unresolved. The V end was cut by 1 base, the J end by 8 bases, with 8 bases between. Germline assignment: CDR1 SGHDN and CDR2 FVKESK. There are 12 residues in the CDR3. The CDR3 coding sequence is TGTGCCAGCAGCCAAGTAAGCGGCGGCTACACCTTC. It encodes CASSQVSGGYTF.

This clone occurred a few times. The chain couples TRBV29-1 to TRBJ1-4; D not certain. CDR1 is SQVTM and CDR2 is ANQGSEA in the germline V gene. The V gene lost 4 bases and the J gene lost 11 bases, with 11 bases spanning the gap. The CDR3 extends over 11 amino acids. CDR3 residues: CSVGRAGKLFF. The CDR3 bases are TGCAGCGTTGGGAGGGCGGGGAAACTGTTTTTT.

This clone was detected once. The rearrangement joins TRBV7-2 to TRBJ1-2; D gene uncertain. Germline V gives CDR1 SGHTA, CDR2 FQGNSA. The CDR3 length is 15 residues. V dropped 6 bases and J dropped 0 bases, with 14 bases sitting between them. CDR3 protein: CASRAGGVTNYGYTF. Here the CDR3 DNA reads TGTGCCAGCAGGGCAGGCGGAGTCACTAACTATGGCTACACCTTC.

The chain uses TRBV7-3 and TRBJ2-3; TRBD1 agrees at 7 bases. J gave up 7 bases and V 2 bases, and 6 bases lay outside the gene matches. This CDR3 contains 14 residues. The germline gives CDR1 SGHTA, CDR2 FQGTGA. CDR3 protein: CASSLGGQTHTQYF. The CDR3 bases are TGTGCCAGCAGCTTAGGGGGACAGACCCATACGCAGTATTTT.

The V and J genes are TRBV6-1 and TRBJ1-3, with D perhaps matching TRBD1 (6 bases). Trimming took off 7 bases at V and 0 bases at J, with 10 bases between the two ends. Germline CDR1 and CDR2: MNHNS and SASEGT. The CDR3 runs 14 residues. CDR3 protein: CASTPDSSGNTIYF. The CDR3 DNA follows: TGTGCCAGCACCCCGGACAGCTCTGGAAACACCATATATTTT.

V and J are TRBV28 and TRBJ2-7; TRBD1 matches 7 bases. The CDR3 sequence is 15 residues long. Germline assignment: CDR1 MDHEN and CDR2 SYDVKM. V shed 7 bases and J 0 bases; nucleotides not matched to a gene: 9. The CDR3 region has the DNA TGTGCCAGCACCCCAGCCGGGACAGCCTCCTACGAGCAGTACTTC. Amino acid sequence: CASTPAGTASYEQYF. The complete variable domain, with remaining parts taken from reference TRBV28 and TRBJ2-7, reads DVKVTQSSRYLVKRTGEKVFLECVQDMDHENMFWYRQDPGLGLRLIYFSYDVKMKEKGDIPEGYSVSREKKERFSLILESASTNQTSMYLCASTPAGTASYEQYFGPGTRLTVT.

The chain employs TRBV5-1 and TRBJ1-4; 8 nucleotides agree with TRBD1. The length of the CDR3 is 18 residues. Germline-derived CDR1 and CDR2 are SGHRS and YFSETQ. The V and J ends lost 4 bases and 2 bases, in that order; junction bases with no gene match: 13. CDR3 nucleotides: TGCGCCAGCAGCCTCCACTGGACAGGGTGGGATACTAATGAAAAACTGTTTTTT. Its translation is CASSLHWTGWDTNEKLFF.

This clone was seen once. Distinct nucleotide sequences in the sample also encode this CDR3. The chain joins TRBV2 to TRBJ1-5; D is possibly TRBD1 (5 bases). Between the trimmed V and J ends, which lost 6 bases and 0 bases, there was a span of 12 bases. Germline V gene sequence: CDR1 SNHLY, CDR2 FYNNEI. The CDR3 runs 15 residues. CDR3 sequence (DNA): TGTGCCAGCAGGGGGGACCTTATTAGCAATCAGCCCCAGCATTTT. It yields the protein CASRGDLISNQPQHF. Complete variable domain (other parts from reference TRBV2 and TRBJ1-5): EPEVTQTPSHQVTQMGQEVILRCVPISNHLYFYWYRQILGQKVEFLVSFYNNEISEKSEIFDDQFSVERPDGSNFTLKIRSTKLEDSAMYFCASRGDLISNQPQHFGDGTRLSIL.

This chain links TRBV19 with TRBJ1-6, with D perhaps TRBD1 (5 bases). The CDR3 sequence is 15 residues long. CDR1 and CDR2 from the germline V gene are LNHDA and SQIVND (reference sequence). V was clipped by 0 bases and J by 8 bases, with 11 bases between them. CDR3 amino acids: CASSIEGVSDSPLHF. CDR3 DNA sequence: TGTGCCAGTAGTATAGAGGGGGTCTCGGATTCACCCCTCCACTTT.

This chain joins TRBV7-2 and TRBJ1-1; D perhaps matches TRBD1 (5 bases). The V gene's germline CDR1 is SGHTA and CDR2 FQGNSA. V lost 3 bases, J lost 2 bases, and 7 bases lay in between. The CDR3 has 13 residues. The CDR3 is CASSFQGNTEAFF. The CDR3 DNA reads TGTGCCAGCAGCTTCCAGGGAAACACTGAAGCTTTCTTT.